Listed below are T cell receptor beta chains from one sample, sequenced in a study of cytomegalovirus exposure and HLA in healthy donors. The table came from immunoSEQ multiplex PCR; TCRdb's copy has only in-frame clones and leaves some out. The profile shows roughly 130,000 clones, roughly 70% of them singletons. Sequences were obtained from PBMCs. These receptor sequences come from a man aged 18 to 30 in good health and CMV-seropositive. Both conserved end residues are part of each CDR3. The D gene is left open where the match is weak. Size tells how often a clone was seen (once, few, many) or the class of an expanded clone, and some rows leave it out.

J gene	V gene	clone size	D gene	CDR3 protein	CDR3 DNA
TRBJ2-7	TRBV11-3	NA	NA	CASSLDSTAYEQYF	TGTGCCAGCAGCTTGGATAGTACAGCCTACGAGCAGTACTTC
TRBJ2-7	TRBV28	NA	TRBD2	CAIAGAYEQYF	TGTGCCATTGCGGGGGCCTACGAGCAGTACTTC
TRBJ1-1	TRBV6-1	NA	NA	CASTKGEAFF	TGTGCCAGCACCAAGGGGGAAGCTTTCTTT
TRBJ2-1	TRBV4-1	NA	TRBD2	CASSQGLAGRINEQFF	TGCGCCAGCAGCCAAGGGCTAGCGGGACGAATAAATGAGCAGTTCTTC
TRBJ2-1	TRBV25-1	few	NA	CASSELARSSDEQFF	TGTGCCAGCAGTGAATTGGCTAGAAGTTCCGATGAGCAGTTCTTC
TRBJ2-1	TRBV9	NA	TRBD2	CASSPSGSSYNEQFF	TGTGCCAGCAGCCCTAGCGGGAGCTCCTACAATGAGCAGTTCTTC
TRBJ2-1	TRBV18	NA	NA	CASSPTGIYNEQFF	TGTGCCAGCTCACCAACGGGGATTTACAATGAGCAGTTCTTC
TRBJ2-7	TRBV5-1	NA	TRBD1	CASSSGTAYEQYF	TGCGCCAGCAGCTCCGGGACAGCTTACGAGCAGTACTTC
TRBJ1-4	TRBV4-3	NA	NA	CASSQLTATNEKLFF	TGCGCCAGCAGCCAACTGACAGCAACTAATGAAAAACTGTTTTTT
TRBJ2-1	TRBV4-2	NA	TRBD2	CASSQAGESYNEQFF	TGTGCCAGCAGCCAGGCGGGGGAGTCCTACAATGAGCAGTTCTTC
TRBJ2-3	TRBV4-2	NA	NA	CASSVSGNTDTQYF	TGTGCCAGCAGCGTTTCAGGGAACACAGATACGCAGTATTTT
TRBJ2-3	TRBV5-1	NA	TRBD1	CASSLAGQGSTDTQYF	TGCGCCAGCAGCTTGGCAGGACAGGGTTCGACGGATACGCAGTATTTT
TRBJ1-1	TRBV5-4	once	TRBD1	CASSSPRQGPGTEAFF	TGTGCCAGCAGCTCCCCCCGACAGGGGCCGGGCACTGAAGCTTTCTTT
TRBJ2-7	TRBV30	NA	NA	CAWARDISYEQYF	TGTGCCTGGGCCCGGGACATCTCCTACGAGCAGTACTTC
TRBJ2-3	TRBV13	NA	NA	CASSLGLTQYF	TGTGCCAGCAGCTTGGGACTTACGCAGTATTTT
TRBJ1-2	TRBV2	NA	NA	CASSVGARGYTF	TGTGCCAGCAGTGTGGGGGCGCGCGGCTACACCTTC
TRBJ1-5	TRBV19	NA	TRBD1	CATTPGTDNQPQHF	TGTGCCACAACCCCCGGGACAGATAATCAGCCCCAGCATTTT
TRBJ1-1	TRBV6-1	NA	NA	CASSVGQAPNEAFF	TGTGCCAGCAGTGTTGGACAAGCACCAAATGAAGCTTTCTTT
TRBJ2-2	TRBV2	NA	NA	CASTGYQGSGELFF	TGTGCCAGCACCGGGTACCAAGGATCCGGGGAGCTGTTTTTT
TRBJ1-1	TRBV4-1	NA	TRBD1	CASSDRDRGPEAFF	TGCGCCAGCAGCGACCGGGACAGGGGGCCCGAAGCTTTCTTT
TRBJ1-1	TRBV6-5	NA	NA	CASSPSGPRITFF	TGTGCCAGCAGCCCATCAGGTCCCCGAATAACTTTCTTT
TRBJ2-5	TRBV4-1	NA	NA	CATKLSQGPGETQYF	TGCGCCACCAAATTATCACAGGGCCCCGGAGAGACCCAGTACTTC
TRBJ2-1	TRBV18	NA	TRBD2	CASSENLAGEGYNEQFF	TGTGCCAGCTCAGAAAACCTAGCGGGGGAGGGCTACAATGAGCAGTTCTTC
TRBJ1-2	TRBV10-3	NA	NA	CAISAAEAQAPYGYTF	TGTGCCATCAGTGCCGCGGAGGCCCAAGCACCTTATGGCTACACCTTC
TRBJ2-4	TRBV19	NA	TRBD1	CASSIDQGGRTKNIQYF	TGTGCCAGTAGTATAGATCAAGGGGGCAGAACCAAAAACATTCAGTACTTC
TRBJ2-7	TRBV18	few	NA	CASSPERGLSYEQYF	TGTGCCAGCTCACCAGAGAGGGGACTCTCCTACGAGCAGTACTTC
TRBJ1-5	TRBV7-6	NA	NA	CASSSARGQPQHF	TGTGCCAGCAGCTCCGCCAGGGGCCAGCCCCAGCATTTT
TRBJ1-2	TRBV5-6	NA	TRBD1	CASSPRTGYGYTF	TGTGCCAGCAGCCCTCGGACAGGCTATGGCTACACCTTC
TRBJ1-4	TRBV5-1	NA	TRBD1	CASSSGPGRGKIMFF	TGCGCCAGCAGCTCCGGCCCCGGCAGGGGGAAAATAATGTTTTTT
TRBJ1-3	TRBV6-5	NA	NA	CASMGLSNTIYF	TGTGCCAGCATGGGCCTGAGCAACACCATATATTTT
TRBJ1-4	TRBV28	NA	NA	CASSAHGQLDLFF	TGTGCCAGCAGTGCCCACGGACAGTTGGACCTGTTTTTT
TRBJ1-4	TRBV5-1	NA	NA	CASSQRDSSEKLFF	TGCGCCAGCAGCCAAAGGGACTCGAGTGAAAAACTGTTTTTT
TRBJ2-7	TRBV19	NA	TRBD1	CASRGTGGFNEQYF	TGTGCCAGTAGAGGGACAGGGGGCTTCAACGAGCAGTACTTC
TRBJ1-2	TRBV21-1	few	NA	CASTADRNYGYTF	TGTGCCAGCACCGCAGACAGGAACTATGGCTACACCTTC
TRBJ2-2	TRBV4-3	NA	NA	CASSQLPRSGTTTGELFF	TGCGCCAGCAGCCAGCTACCTCGATCCGGGACAACGACCGGGGAGCTGTTTTTT
TRBJ2-5	TRBV5-4	NA	TRBD2	CASSRGLSGNQETQYF	TGTGCCAGCAGCCGGGGACTATCCGGAAATCAAGAGACCCAGTACTTC
TRBJ2-5	TRBV29-1	NA	NA	CSVLVAQETQYF	TGCAGCGTTTTAGTAGCGCAAGAGACCCAGTACTTC
TRBJ1-1	TRBV7-9	NA	TRBD1	CASSLGDRMNTEAFF	TGTGCCAGCAGCTTAGGGGACAGGATGAACACTGAAGCTTTCTTT
TRBJ2-3	TRBV6-1	NA	TRBD1	CASSDRDRGADTQYF	TGTGCCAGCAGTGATCGGGACAGGGGCGCAGATACGCAGTATTTT
TRBJ2-5	TRBV5-1	NA	NA	CASSLAGEGVGETQYF	TGCGCCAGCAGCTTGGCCGGTGAAGGGGTTGGCGAGACCCAGTACTTC